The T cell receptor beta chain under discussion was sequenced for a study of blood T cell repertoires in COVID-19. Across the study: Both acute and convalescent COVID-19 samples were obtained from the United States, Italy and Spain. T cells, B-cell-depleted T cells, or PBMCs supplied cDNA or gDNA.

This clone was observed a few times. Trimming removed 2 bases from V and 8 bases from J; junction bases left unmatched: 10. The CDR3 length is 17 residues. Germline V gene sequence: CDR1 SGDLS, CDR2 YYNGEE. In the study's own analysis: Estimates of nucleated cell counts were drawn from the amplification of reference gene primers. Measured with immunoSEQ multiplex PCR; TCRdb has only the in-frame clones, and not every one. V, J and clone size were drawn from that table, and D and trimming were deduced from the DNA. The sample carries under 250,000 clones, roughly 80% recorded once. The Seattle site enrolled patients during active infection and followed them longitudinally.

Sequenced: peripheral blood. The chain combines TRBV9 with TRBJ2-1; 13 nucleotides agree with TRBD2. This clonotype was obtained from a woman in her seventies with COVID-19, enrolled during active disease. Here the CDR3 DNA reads TGTGCCAGCAGCGTTACCTCCGGGACTAGCGGGACCTATGAGCAGTTCTTC. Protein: CASSVTSGTSGTYEQFF.